One T cell receptor beta chain is described in this entry. Its antigen remains unknown. The entry originates in a study of blood T cells in healthy people across ages. Study results and caveats: Diversity of TCR beta per million T cells declined in a roughly linear way with age. Long-lived donors exceeded aged donors in naive CD4+ cells and diversity.

This CDR3 region has 18 residues. Trimming cost V 0 bases and J 2 bases, with 17 bases left between them. Germline V gene data show CDR1 as SGHAT and CDR2 as FQNNGV. Each sample yielded at least 6 million isolated PBMCs. Combining a sample-barcoded 5' primer with a J-beta primer mix, a second PCR ran for about 6 to 12 cycles. All cDNA molecules were each tagged by a template-switch adaptor with 12 random nucleotides. From the 5' RACE reads, TCRdb called clonotypes with MiXCR, one entry per CDR3 protein. The table includes some 790,000 distinct CDR3 sequences, around 26% detected once. V and J are TRBV11-2 and TRBJ1-3; the D is unclear. The TCR was taken from a woman older than 75 in good health. The sample comprised blood. Here the CDR3 DNA reads TGTGCCAGCAGCTTAGACCGGTATAACTTAAGCGCTGGAAACACCATATATTTT. As protein: CASSLDRYNLSAGNTIYF.